These 30 T cell receptor beta chains came from one sample sequenced in a study of shared clonotypes between healthy human individuals. CD45RO-negative CD8 cells positively selected for CCR7 made up the naive population, which excluded terminally differentiated effector memory CD45RA+ cells. The assay was immunoSEQ multiplex PCR, and TCRdb's table has in-frame clones only and misses some. This sample has around 2.1 million clones; about 93% occur once, and the top ten carry under 2%. The sequenced sample was naive CD8+ T cells from PBMCs. The source of these receptors is a man aged 18-30 years in good health. Some clones in this sample may be carry-over from other donors' samples.

This clone has just one count. This rearrangement joins TRBV4-1 to TRBJ2-7, with D uncertain. Trimming pared 0 bases from V and 7 bases from J, leaving 19 bases between. The CDR3 has 16 residues. Germline CDR1 is MGHRA and CDR2 is YSYEKL. This chain's CDR3 is CASSQDLRRPTREQYF. In DNA, the CDR3 is TGCGCCAGCAGCCAAGATTTGAGGCGGCCAACGAGGGAGCAGTACTTC.

This rearrangement joins TRBV4-3 to TRBJ2-3; 15 nucleotides line up with TRBD2. The CDR3 has 14 residues. Unmatched junction bases numbered 3, after V lost 1 base and J lost 13 bases. In germline, CDR1 is LGHNA, CDR2 YSLEER. CDR3 sequence reads: CASSQGTSGRVKYF. DNA for the CDR3: TGCGCCAGCAGCCAAGGGACTAGCGGGAGGGTAAAGTATTTT.

The chain combines TRBV27 with TRBJ2-7; D may be TRBD1 (6 bases). From germline, CDR1 is MNHEY and CDR2 SMNVEV (reference sequence). The V gene lost 5 bases and the J gene lost 2 bases, with 16 bases spanning the gap. CDR3 length: 15 residues. CDR3 loop: CASSPYDRSTYEQYF. For the CDR3, the DNA is TGTGCCAGCAGTCCGTACGACAGGTCGACCTACGAGCAGTACTTC.

CDR3 sequence (DNA): TGTGCCTGCCAGGGAAGGAGGTACGAGCAGTACTTC. It specifies CACQGRRYEQYF. V gene TRBV30 combines with J gene TRBJ2-7; D may be TRBD1 or TRBD2 (5 bases each). Germline V gives CDR1 GTSNPN, CDR2 SVGIG (reference sequence). The V end was cut by 6 bases, the J end by 4 bases, with 13 bases between. There are 12 residues in the CDR3.

The chain combines TRBV5-1 with TRBJ2-7; D uncertain. CDR1 SGHRS and CDR2 YFSETQ come from the germline V gene. The CDR3 is 12 amino acids. V was cut by 3 bases and J by 6 bases, with 10 bases left in between. Here the CDR3 reads CASSSTGSEQYF. The CDR3 DNA reads as TGCGCCAGCAGCTCCACTGGTTCCGAGCAGTACTTC.

The rearrangement links TRBV2 to TRBJ2-7, with 8 bases that match TRBD2. Trimming took 6 bases from V and 2 from J; bases not matched to a gene: 6. CDR3 size: 14 residues. Germline V gene lookup returns CDR1 SNHLY and CDR2 FYNNEI. The CDR3 coding sequence is TGTGCCAGCAGCGCGGGACTAGGGACCTACGAGCAGTACTTC. It encodes CASSAGLGTYEQYF.

This clone was seen a single time. The chain joins TRBV19 to TRBJ1-1; D call uncertain. In germline, CDR1 is LNHDA, CDR2 SQIVND (reference sequence). Trimming cost V 4 bases and J 3 bases, with 12 bases left between them. The CDR3 spans 14 residues. The CDR3 DNA reads as TGTGCCAGTAGTACCTACGGCCCTCACACTGAAGCTTTCTTT. Translation gives CASSTYGPHTEAFF.

J is TRBJ1-1 and V is TRBV5-8; D might be TRBD1 (6 bases). V lost 2 bases and J 5 bases, leaving 16 bases between the germline ends. The germline V gene has CDR1 SGHTS and CDR2 YDEGEE. The CDR3 covers 15 residues. CDR3 sequence reads: CASSFLAGAKTEAFF. CDR3 sequence (DNA): TGTGCCAGCAGCTTTCTGGCGGGGGCGAAAACTGAAGCTTTCTTT.

The J gene is TRBJ1-1, the V gene TRBV7-9; maybe TRBD1 (6 bases). This CDR3 region has 16 residues. CDR1 and CDR2 from the germline V gene are SEHNR and FQNEAQ (reference sequence). V dropped 5 bases and J dropped 0 bases, with 16 bases sitting between them. The CDR3 spells CASSNRGGNMNTEAFF. Here the CDR3 DNA reads TGTGCCAGCAGCAACCGGGGGGGCAACATGAACACTGAAGCTTTCTTT.

This clone came up once. V gene TRBV7-8 combines with J gene TRBJ2-7; 9 nucleotides align to TRBD2. After removal of 2 bases from V and 3 bases from J, the junction contained 2 bases not matched to a gene. This CDR3 has 14 amino acids. Germline V lookup: CDR1 SGHVS, CDR2 FQNEAQ. This chain's CDR3 is CASSLLAGYYEQYF. The CDR3 DNA reads as TGTGCCAGCAGCTTACTAGCGGGATACTACGAGCAGTACTTC.

The chain is built from TRBV29-1 and TRBJ1-2, with TRBD1 matching 10 bases. Germline lookup yields CDR1 SQVTM and CDR2 ANQGSEA. CDR3 size: 14 residues. Germline trimming cut 6 bases from V and 1 base from J; bases unmatched to any gene: 5. CDR3 loop: CSVNGQGVNYGYTF. In DNA, the CDR3 is TGCAGCGTCAACGGACAGGGGGTTAACTATGGCTACACCTTC.

The chain combines TRBV12-5 with TRBJ2-1; 10 bases are shared with TRBD1. The trim removed 2 bases at V and 12 bases at J, leaving 16 bases unmatched. This CDR3 contains 17 residues. In germline, CDR1 is LGHNT, CDR2 FRNRAP. DNA of the CDR3: TGTGCTAGTGGTTTGAATGTTGGGACAGGGGTGAAGGTGGGGCAGTTCTTC. Translating gives CASGLNVGTGVKVGQFF.

This rearrangement joins TRBV6-1 to TRBJ2-7; D is possibly TRBD2 (5 bases). The CDR3 length is 15 residues. The V and J ends lost 1 base and 6 bases respectively, with 16 bases between them. Germline V gene lookup returns CDR1 MNHNS and CDR2 SASEGT. CDR3 residues: CASSEVHRGPLEQYF. The CDR3 region has the DNA TGTGCCAGCAGTGAAGTTCACAGAGGGCCTCTCGAGCAGTACTTC.

The genes are TRBV27 and TRBJ1-1; no firm D call. CDR3 size: 16 residues. The V end was cut by 1 base, the J end by 3 bases, with 15 bases between. Germline CDR1 and CDR2: MNHEY and SMNVEV (reference sequence). CDR3 sequence reads: CASSLYVVGGYTEAFF. The CDR3 DNA reads as TGTGCCAGCAGTTTATATGTCGTTGGCGGCTACACTGAAGCTTTCTTT.

The chain uses TRBV2 and TRBJ1-1; D possibly corresponds to TRBD1 (6 bases). From germline, CDR1 is SNHLY and CDR2 FYNNEI. Trimming cost V 10 bases and J 7 bases, with 16 bases left between them. The CDR3 totals 12 residues. The CDR3 DNA is TGTGCCATTCACGGGGGCAAGGGTGAAGCTTTCTTT. Translation gives CAIHGGKGEAFF.

The chain employs TRBV30 and TRBJ1-1, with D uncertain. Germline lookup yields CDR1 GTSNPN and CDR2 SVGIG (reference sequence). Trimming removed 4 bases from V and 1 base from J, with 13 bases in between. This CDR3 is built from 14 residues. The chain's CDR3 is CAWMFIGENTEAFF. CDR3 nucleotide sequence: TGTGCCTGGATGTTCATTGGGGAGAACACTGAAGCTTTCTTT.

In DNA form, the CDR3 reads TGTGCCAGCAGCTCTGGGGCGGGTCCCGGTTTCTCTGGAAACACCATATATTTT. Its protein is CASSSGAGPGFSGNTIYF. The V call is TRBV7-9, the J call TRBJ1-3; D is perhaps TRBD1 (5 bases). The CDR3 is 18 residues long. Germline assignment: CDR1 SEHNR and CDR2 FQNEAQ (reference sequence). Trimming stripped 4 bases from V and 0 bases from J, with 19 bases between.

V and J are TRBV28 and TRBJ2-7, with 8 bases aligning to TRBD2. Unmatched junction bases numbered 5, after V lost 3 bases and J lost 4 bases. Germline V CDR1 and CDR2: MDHEN, SYDVKM. CDR3 size: 14 residues. The CDR3 DNA is TGTGCCAGCAGTTTTGGCGGGAGGTGGTACGAGCAGTACTTC. Its translation is CASSFGGRWYEQYF. Using reference TRBV28 and TRBJ2-7 for the parts outside the CDR3, the full variable domain is DVKVTQSSRYLVKRTGEKVFLECVQDMDHENMFWYRQDPGLGLRLIYFSYDVKMKEKGDIPEGYSVSREKKERFSLILESASTNQTSMYLCASSFGGRWYEQYFGPGTRLTVT.

The gene calls are TRBV4-1 and TRBJ2-2, with D possibly called TRBD1 or TRBD2 (5 bases each). This CDR3 is 16 amino acids long. V lost 1 base to trimming and J lost 5 bases, with 14 bases between them. Germline lookup yields CDR1 MGHRA and CDR2 YSYEKL. CDR3 region: CASSQARVGGTGELFF. The CDR3 nucleotides are TGCGCCAGCAGCCAAGCCCGTGTTGGGGGAACCGGGGAGCTGTTTTTT.

This clone was observed a handful of times. V and J are TRBV14 and TRBJ1-1; D is uncertain. V lost 1 base, J lost 6 bases, and 15 bases lay in between. CDR3 length: 15 residues. CDR1 is SGHDN and CDR2 is FVKESK in the germline V gene. CDR3 sequence: CASSQVPGINPEAFF. CDR3 DNA: TGTGCCAGCAGCCAAGTTCCAGGCATCAACCCTGAAGCTTTCTTT. Complete variable domain (other parts from reference TRBV14 and TRBJ1-1): EAGVTQFPSHSVIEKGQTVTLRCDPISGHDNLYWYRRVMGKEIKFLLHFVKESKQDESGMPNNRFLAERTGGTYSTLKVQPAELEDSGVYFCASSQVPGINPEAFFGQGTRLTVV.

The rearrangement joins TRBV4-1 to TRBJ2-5; D is unclear. Trimming removed 5 bases from V and 1 base from J, with 17 bases in between. The CDR3 has 16 residues. CDR1 MGHRA and CDR2 YSYEKL come from the germline V gene. The CDR3 here is CASSFQFVGSQETQYF. In nucleotides, the CDR3 is TGCGCCAGCAGCTTCCAATTTGTGGGCTCCCAAGAGACCCAGTACTTC.

This chain links TRBV10-3 with TRBJ2-3, with D uncertain. Trimming shortened V by 2 bases and J by 1 base, and 16 bases separated the two germline ends. The CDR3 runs 17 residues. Germline V gives CDR1 ENHRY, CDR2 SYGVKD. CDR3 in amino acids: CAISEPRSGWGTDTQYF. DNA for the CDR3: TGTGCCATCAGTGAGCCGCGATCCGGGTGGGGCACAGATACGCAGTATTTT.

The gene calls are TRBV9 and TRBJ2-7; either TRBD1 or TRBD2 may supply D (5 bases each). The V end lost 4 bases, the J end lost 6 bases, and 17 bases lay between the germline ends. Looked up from germline, CDR1 is SGDLS and CDR2 is YYNGEE. This CDR3 contains 14 residues. For the CDR3, the DNA is TGTGCCAGCAGCCCGTGGGACGTCCCCGTCGAGCAGTACTTC. It encodes CASSPWDVPVEQYF.

Comment on this clone: A junction end diverges from the germline sequence, so it may reflect a read error. This chain uses TRBV19 with TRBJ2-7; D gene ambiguous. CDR1 LNHDA and CDR2 SQIVND come from the germline V gene (reference sequence). The CDR3 totals 15 residues. The DNA for the CDR3 is TGTGCCAGTAGCCTCGGGCTGGGTTCCTCCCACGAGCAGTACTTC. Protein product: CASSLGLGSSHEQYF.

This chain connects TRBV2 to TRBJ2-7, with 12 bases identical to TRBD2. Trimming took 5 bases from V and 3 from J; bases not matched to a gene: 8. CDR3 length: 16 amino acids. From germline, CDR1 is SNHLY and CDR2 FYNNEI. The CDR3 sequence: CASSLERTSGIYEQYF. CDR3 in DNA: TGTGCCAGCAGTCTAGAGCGGACTAGCGGGATCTACGAGCAGTACTTC. The full variable domain, in which reference TRBV2 and TRBJ2-7 provide the parts outside the CDR3, is EPEVTQTPSHQVTQMGQEVILRCVPISNHLYFYWYRQILGQKVEFLVSFYNNEISEKSEIFDDQFSVERPDGSNFTLKIRSTKLEDSAMYFCASSLERTSGIYEQYFGPGTRLTVT.

V gene TRBV19 combines with J gene TRBJ2-6, with 7 bases matching TRBD1. With V trimmed by 3 bases and J by 2 bases, 7 bases remained unmatched. The CDR3 consists of 17 residues. Germline CDR1 reads LNHDA; CDR2 reads SQIVND (reference sequence). As DNA, the CDR3 is TGTGCCAGTAGTATGGTAATCGACAGGGCTGGGGCCAACGTCCTGACTTTC. It encodes CASSMVIDRAGANVLTF.

Concerning this clone itself: Other DNA sequences within the sample encode an identical CDR3. This sequence joins TRBV9 and TRBJ2-7, with unresolved D. Between the trimmed V and J ends, which lost 3 bases and 0 bases, there was a span of 13 bases. Germline CDR1 SGDLS, CDR2 YYNGEE. The CDR3 spans 15 residues. CDR3 amino acids: CASSESGTSSYEQYF. CDR3 nucleotide sequence: TGTGCCAGCAGCGAGTCAGGTACGTCCTCCTACGAGCAGTACTTC.

As regards this clone: Other DNA sequences in this specimen translate into the identical CDR3. The rearrangement joins TRBV27 to TRBJ2-1; no clear D gene. V lost 5 bases to trimming and J lost 0 bases, with 8 bases between them. There are 14 residues in the CDR3. Looked up from germline, CDR1 is MNHEY and CDR2 is SMNVEV (reference sequence). The DNA of the CDR3 is TGTGCCAGCAGTCCCGCCGGCTCCTACAATGAGCAGTTCTTC. Protein product: CASSPAGSYNEQFF.

J is TRBJ2-1 and V is TRBV28, with no clear D. With 2 bases removed from V and 7 bases from J, the gap between germline ends came to 12 bases. The length of the CDR3 is 14 residues. Germline-derived CDR1 and CDR2 are MDHEN and SYDVKM. CDR3 region: CASSLGPPGNEQFF. In DNA, the CDR3 is TGTGCCAGCAGTTTAGGTCCTCCCGGGAATGAGCAGTTCTTC.

This clone has a single count. The rearrangement joins TRBV11-3 to TRBJ2-5; 7 bases match TRBD2. From germline, CDR1 is SGHNT and CDR2 YENEEA. Trimming removed 3 bases from V and 4 bases from J; junction bases left unmatched: 14. The CDR3 runs to 17 residues. This CDR3 is CASSLGSAGTLSETQYF. The CDR3, as DNA: TGTGCCAGCAGCTTGGGCTCAGCGGGAACCCTCTCAGAGACCCAGTACTTC. Full variable domain (missing parts from reference TRBV11-3 and TRBJ2-5): EAGVVQSPRYKIIEKKQPVAFWCNPISGHNTLYWYLQNLGQGPELLIRYENEEAVDDSQLPKDRFSAERLKGVDSTLKIQPAELGDSAVYLCASSLGSAGTLSETQYFGPGTRLLVL.